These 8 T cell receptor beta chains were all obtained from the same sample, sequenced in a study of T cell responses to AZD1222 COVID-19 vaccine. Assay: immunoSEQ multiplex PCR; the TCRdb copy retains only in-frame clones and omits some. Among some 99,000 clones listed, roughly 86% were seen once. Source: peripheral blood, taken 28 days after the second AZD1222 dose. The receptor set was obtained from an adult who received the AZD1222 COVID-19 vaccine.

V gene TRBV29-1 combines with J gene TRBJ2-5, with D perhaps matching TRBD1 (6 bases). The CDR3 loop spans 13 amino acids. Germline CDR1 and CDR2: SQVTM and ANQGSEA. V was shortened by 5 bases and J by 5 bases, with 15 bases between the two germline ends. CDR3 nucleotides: TGCAGCGTTTCTCAGGGGCTTAGGGAGACCCAGTACTTC. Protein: CSVSQGLRETQYF.

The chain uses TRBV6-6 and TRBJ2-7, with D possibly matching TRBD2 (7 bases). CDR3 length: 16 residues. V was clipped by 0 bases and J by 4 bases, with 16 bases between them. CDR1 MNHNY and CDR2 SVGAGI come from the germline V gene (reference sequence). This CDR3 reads CASSYSGGPLVYEQYF. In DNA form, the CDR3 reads TGTGCCAGCAGTTACTCGGGGGGGCCCCTCGTTTACGAGCAGTACTTC.

This CDR3 reads CASSFFRANQPQHF. The DNA of the CDR3 is TGTGCCAGCAGTTTTTTTAGGGCCAATCAGCCCCAGCATTTT. This chain links TRBV28 with TRBJ1-5; D is uncertain. Germline-derived CDR1 and CDR2 are MDHEN and SYDVKM. Trimming stripped 3 bases from V and 3 bases from J, with 9 bases between. The CDR3 has 14 amino acids.

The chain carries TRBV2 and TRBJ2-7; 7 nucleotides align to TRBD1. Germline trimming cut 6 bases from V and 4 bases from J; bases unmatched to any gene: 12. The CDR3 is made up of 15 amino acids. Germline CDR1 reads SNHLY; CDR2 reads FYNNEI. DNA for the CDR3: TGTGCCAGCAGCCCCTGGGACAGAAGTTTGTACGAGCAGTACTTC. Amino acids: CASSPWDRSLYEQYF.

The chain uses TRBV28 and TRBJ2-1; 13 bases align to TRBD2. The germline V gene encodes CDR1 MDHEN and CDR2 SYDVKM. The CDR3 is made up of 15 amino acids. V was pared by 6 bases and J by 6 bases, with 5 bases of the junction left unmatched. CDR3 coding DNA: TGTGCCAGCAGATTTGGACTAGCGGGAGTCAATGAGCAGTTCTTC. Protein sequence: CASRFGLAGVNEQFF. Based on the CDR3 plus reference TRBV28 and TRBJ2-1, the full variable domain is DVKVTQSSRYLVKRTGEKVFLECVQDMDHENMFWYRQDPGLGLRLIYFSYDVKMKEKGDIPEGYSVSREKKERFSLILESASTNQTSMYLCASRFGLAGVNEQFFGPGTRLTVL.

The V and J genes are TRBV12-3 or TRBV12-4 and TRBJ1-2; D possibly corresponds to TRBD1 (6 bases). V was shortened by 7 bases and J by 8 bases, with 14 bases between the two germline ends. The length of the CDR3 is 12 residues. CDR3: CASTFRGGGYTF. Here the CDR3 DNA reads TGTGCCAGCACCTTTAGAGGGGGAGGCTACACCTTC.

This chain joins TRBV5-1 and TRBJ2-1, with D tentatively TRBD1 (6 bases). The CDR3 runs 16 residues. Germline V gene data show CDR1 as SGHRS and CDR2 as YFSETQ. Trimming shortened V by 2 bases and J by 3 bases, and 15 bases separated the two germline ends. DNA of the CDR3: TGCGCCAGCAGCTTAGTAGGGCAGGGGTTCTACAATGAGCAGTTCTTC. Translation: CASSLVGQGFYNEQFF.

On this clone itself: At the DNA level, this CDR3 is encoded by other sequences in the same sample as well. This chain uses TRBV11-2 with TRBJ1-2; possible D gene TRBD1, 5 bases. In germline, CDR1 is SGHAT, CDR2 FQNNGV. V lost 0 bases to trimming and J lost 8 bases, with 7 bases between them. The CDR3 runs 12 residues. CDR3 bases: TGTGCCAGCAGCTTAGAAGGGGACGGCTACACCTTC. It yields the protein CASSLEGDGYTF.